Given below is one T cell receptor (beta chain) in context. Its target is unknown. The data are from a study of CXCR3-negative and CXCR3-positive naive CD8 T cells. Study-level background: Summed over all libraries, TRB reads came to 110 million to 150 million, with about 1.5 +/- 0.3 million per library.

Study-level findings and limits: Higher TRB CDR3 hydrophobicity marked CXCR3-positive naive cells relative to CXCR3-negative naive cells.

Per germline, CDR1 SGHRS and CDR2 YFSETQ. The CDR3 loop spans 18 amino acids. The study made its TRB cDNA libraries by 5' RACE, adding UMI labels. TCRdb reprocessed the 5' RACE reads and stores each CDR3 protein as one record, lacking DNA. This listing includes around 61,000 distinct CDR3 sequences. Sample: naive CXCR3+ CD8+ T cells from blood. Subset given: CD45RO-CCR7+CD27+CD95- naive CD8+ T cells expressing CXCR3 (TNR3+). The TCR originated in a human donor in good health. Some clones in this sample may be carry-over from other donors' samples. This chain connects TRBV5-1 to TRBJ2-1; TCRdb indicates TRBD2, and absent DNA this call remains unverified. The CDR3 is CASSSGTSGGAGRDEQFF.